The clone carrying this TCR beta chain occurred a few times. The antigen is not known. This sample was taken from a study of blood T cells in healthy people across ages. Combining a sample-barcoded 5' primer with a J-beta primer mix, a second PCR ran for about 7 to 11 cycles. Tagging of each cDNA molecule was performed by a template-switch adaptor with 12 random nucleotides. In TCRdb, the 5' RACE reads were re-called with MiXCR into one record per CDR3 protein. The sample records 700,000 to 900,000 distinct CDR3 sequences, less than 70% being singletons. The study's findings and limits: Samples with more naive T cells showed higher observed beta diversity. TCR beta diversity per million T cells fell roughly linearly with age.

Peripheral blood samples of about 10 milliliters were drawn from each donor. This TCR derives from an elderly man in good health. The sample comprised blood.

CDR3 DNA sequence: TGTGCCAGCGCGGGGACAACTGAAAAACTGTTTTTT. Its translation is CASAGTTEKLFF. This chain links TRBV27 with TRBJ1-4; tentatively, D is TRBD1 (6 bases). CDR1 MNHEY and CDR2 SMNVEV come from the germline V gene (reference sequence). The CDR3 covers 12 residues. Trimming took off 8 bases at V and 7 bases at J, with 11 bases between the two ends. Together with reference TRBV27 and TRBJ1-4, the CDR3 gives the full variable domain: EAQVTQNPRYLITVTGKKLTVTCSQNMNHEYMSWYRQDPGLGLRQIYYSMNVEVTDKGDVPEGYKVSRKEKRNFPLILESPSPNQTSLYFCASAGTTEKLFFGSGTQLSVL.